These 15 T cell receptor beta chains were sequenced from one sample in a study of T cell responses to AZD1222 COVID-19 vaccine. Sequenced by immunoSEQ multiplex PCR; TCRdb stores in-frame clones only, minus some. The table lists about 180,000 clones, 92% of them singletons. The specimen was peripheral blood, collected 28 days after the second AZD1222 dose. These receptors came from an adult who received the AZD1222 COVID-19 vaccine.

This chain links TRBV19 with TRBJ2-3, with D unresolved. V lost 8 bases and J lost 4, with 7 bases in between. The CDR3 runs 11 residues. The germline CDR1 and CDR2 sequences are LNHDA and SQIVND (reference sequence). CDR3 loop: CASSVADTQYF. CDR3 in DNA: TGTGCCAGTTCCGTGGCAGATACGCAGTATTTT.

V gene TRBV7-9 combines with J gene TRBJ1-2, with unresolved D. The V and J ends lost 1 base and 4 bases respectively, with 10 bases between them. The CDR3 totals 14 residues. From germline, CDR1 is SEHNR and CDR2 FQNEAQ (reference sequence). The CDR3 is CASSLEGPGYGYTF. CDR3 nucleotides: TGTGCCAGCAGCTTAGAAGGGCCGGGCTATGGCTACACCTTC.

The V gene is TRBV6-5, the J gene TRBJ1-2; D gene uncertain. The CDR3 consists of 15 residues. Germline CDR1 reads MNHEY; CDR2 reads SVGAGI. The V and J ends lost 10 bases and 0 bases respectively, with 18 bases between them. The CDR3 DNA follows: TGTGCCACCCTAACGGGAGGACTAGCTAACTATGGCTACACCTTC. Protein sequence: CATLTGGLANYGYTF.

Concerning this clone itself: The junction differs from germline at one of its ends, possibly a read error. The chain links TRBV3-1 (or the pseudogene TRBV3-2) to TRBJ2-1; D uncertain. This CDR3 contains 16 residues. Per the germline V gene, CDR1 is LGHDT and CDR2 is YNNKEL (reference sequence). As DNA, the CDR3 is TGTGCCAGCAGCCAACCAAACTATTTCTCCGACAATGAGCAGTTCTTC. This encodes CASSQPNYFSDNEQFF.

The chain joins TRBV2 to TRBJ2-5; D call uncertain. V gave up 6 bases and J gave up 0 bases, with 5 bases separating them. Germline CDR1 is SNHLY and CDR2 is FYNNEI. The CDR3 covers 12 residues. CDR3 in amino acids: CASSQNQETQYF. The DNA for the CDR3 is TGTGCCAGCAGCCAGAACCAAGAGACCCAGTACTTC.

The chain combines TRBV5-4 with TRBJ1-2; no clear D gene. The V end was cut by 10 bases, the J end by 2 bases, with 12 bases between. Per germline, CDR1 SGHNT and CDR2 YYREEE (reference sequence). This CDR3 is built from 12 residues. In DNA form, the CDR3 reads TGTGCCGGCCAGGACGGGAACTATGGCTACACCTTC. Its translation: CAGQDGNYGYTF.

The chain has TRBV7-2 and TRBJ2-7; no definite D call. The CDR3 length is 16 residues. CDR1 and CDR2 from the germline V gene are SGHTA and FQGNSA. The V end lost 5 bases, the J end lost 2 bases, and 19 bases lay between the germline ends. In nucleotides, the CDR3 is TGTGCCAGCAGCATGAGTAGTGGCAGACTGCCCTACGAGCAGTACTTC. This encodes CASSMSSGRLPYEQYF. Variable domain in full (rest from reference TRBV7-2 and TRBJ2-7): GAGVSQSPSNKVTEKGKDVELRCDPISGHTALYWYRQSLGQGLEFLIYFQGNSAPDKSGLPSDRFSAERTGGSVSTLTIQRTQQEDSAVYLCASSMSSGRLPYEQYFGPGTRLTVT.

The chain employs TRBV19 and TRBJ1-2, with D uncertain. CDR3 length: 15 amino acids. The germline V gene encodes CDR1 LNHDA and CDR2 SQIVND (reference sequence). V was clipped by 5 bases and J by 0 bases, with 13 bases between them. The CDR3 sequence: CASSPGRRTNYGYTF. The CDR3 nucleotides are TGTGCCAGTAGTCCCGGGAGGCGTACTAACTATGGCTACACCTTC. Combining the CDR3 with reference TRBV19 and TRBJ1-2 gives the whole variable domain DGGITQSPKYLFRKEGQNVTLSCEQNLNHDAMYWYRQDPGQGLRLIYYSQIVNDFQKGDIAEGYSVSREKKESFPLTVTSAQKNPTAFYLCASSPGRRTNYGYTFGSGTRLTVV.

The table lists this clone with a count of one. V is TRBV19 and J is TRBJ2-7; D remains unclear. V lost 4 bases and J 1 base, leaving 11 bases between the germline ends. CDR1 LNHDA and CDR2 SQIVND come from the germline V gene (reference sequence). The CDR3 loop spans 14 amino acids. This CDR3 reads CASSNYKMSYEQYF. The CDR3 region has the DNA TGTGCCAGTAGTAATTATAAGATGTCCTACGAGCAGTACTTC.

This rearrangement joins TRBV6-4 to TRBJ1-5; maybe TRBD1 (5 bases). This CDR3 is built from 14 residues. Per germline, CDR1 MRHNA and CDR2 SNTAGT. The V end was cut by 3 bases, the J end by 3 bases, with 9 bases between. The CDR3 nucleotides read TGTGCCAGCAGTGAGGGGGGGACCAATCAGCCCCAGCATTTT. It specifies CASSEGGTNQPQHF.

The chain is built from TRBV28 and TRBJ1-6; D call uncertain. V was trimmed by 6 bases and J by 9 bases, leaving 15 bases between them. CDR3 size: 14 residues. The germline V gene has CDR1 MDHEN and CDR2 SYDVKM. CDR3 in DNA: TGTGCCAGCAGACCTCCCAGCCCAAGTTCACCCCTCCACTTT. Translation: CASRPPSPSSPLHF. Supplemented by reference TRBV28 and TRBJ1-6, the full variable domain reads DVKVTQSSRYLVKRTGEKVFLECVQDMDHENMFWYRQDPGLGLRLIYFSYDVKMKEKGDIPEGYSVSREKKERFSLILESASTNQTSMYLCASRPPSPSSPLHFGNGTRLTVT.

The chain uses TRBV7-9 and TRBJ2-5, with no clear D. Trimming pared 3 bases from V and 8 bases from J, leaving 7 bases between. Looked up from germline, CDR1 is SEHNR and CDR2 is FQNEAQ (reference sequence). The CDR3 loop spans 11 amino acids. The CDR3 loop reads CASSLHTTQYF. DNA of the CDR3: TGTGCCAGCAGCTTGCACACCACCCAGTACTTC. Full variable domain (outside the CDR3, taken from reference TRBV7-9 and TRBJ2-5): DTGVSQNPRHKITKRGQNVTFRCDPISEHNRLYWYRQTLGQGPEFLTYFQNEAQLEKSRLLSDRFSAERPKGSFSTLEIQRTEQGDSAMYLCASSLHTTQYFGPGTRLLVL.

The CDR3, as DNA: TGTGCCAGCACAATGGACTGGGGCAGGGCCGGGGAGCTGTTTTTT. It codes for CASTMDWGRAGELFF. The V call is TRBV27, the J call TRBJ2-2, with D possibly called TRBD1 or TRBD2 (5 bases each). This CDR3 has 15 amino acids. The germline V and J ends were trimmed by 7 bases and 6 bases, with 18 bases remaining between them. Per germline, CDR1 MNHEY and CDR2 SMNVEV (reference sequence).

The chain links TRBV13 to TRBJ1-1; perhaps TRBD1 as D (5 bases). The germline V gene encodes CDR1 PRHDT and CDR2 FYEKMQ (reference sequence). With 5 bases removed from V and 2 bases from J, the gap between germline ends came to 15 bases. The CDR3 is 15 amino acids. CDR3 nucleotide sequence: TGTGCCAGCAGCCCAACAGGTAAGATCAACACTGAAGCTTTCTTT. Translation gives CASSPTGKINTEAFF.

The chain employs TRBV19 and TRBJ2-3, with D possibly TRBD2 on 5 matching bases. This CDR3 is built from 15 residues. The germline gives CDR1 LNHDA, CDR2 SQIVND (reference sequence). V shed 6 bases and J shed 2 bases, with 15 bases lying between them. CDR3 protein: CASRVRYGVTDTQYF. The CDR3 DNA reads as TGTGCCAGTAGGGTACGGTACGGGGTCACAGATACGCAGTATTTT. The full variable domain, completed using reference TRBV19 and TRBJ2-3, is DGGITQSPKYLFRKEGQNVTLSCEQNLNHDAMYWYRQDPGQGLRLIYYSQIVNDFQKGDIAEGYSVSREKKESFPLTVTSAQKNPTAFYLCASRVRYGVTDTQYFGPGTRLTVL.